This T cell receptor beta chain emerged from a study of T cells in Graves' hyperthyroidism and ophthalmopathy. Notes on the study in general: Ophthalmopathy prediction by the model preceded onset by a median roughly 6 months.

This clonotype has at least ten counts. What it recognizes is unknown. There are 14 residues in the CDR3. The V gene end was trimmed by 6 bases and the J gene end by 8 bases; junction bases not matched to a gene: 9. Amplification yielded TCR beta CDR3 regions, with RNA transcripts as the source. Carried out on the TCR CDR3, a first-round RT-PCR used the HTBI primer set. One entry per CDR3 protein, called by TCRdb with MiXCR from the multiplex PCR reads. This table has a few hundred thousand distinct CDR3 sequences, 15% to 19% appearing once. Newly diagnosed patients aged 18 to 65 had hyperthyroidism of under 2 months' duration.

The chain combines TRBV12-3 or TRBV12-4 with TRBJ2-1; TRBD2 aligns across 8 bases. The receptor was isolated from a woman under 40 with Graves' hyperthyroidism. Sequenced input: blood. CDR3 DNA sequence: TGTGCCAGCAGGGGACTAGTCCCCCGCCATGAGCAGTTCTTC. It is translated as CASRGLVPRHEQFF.